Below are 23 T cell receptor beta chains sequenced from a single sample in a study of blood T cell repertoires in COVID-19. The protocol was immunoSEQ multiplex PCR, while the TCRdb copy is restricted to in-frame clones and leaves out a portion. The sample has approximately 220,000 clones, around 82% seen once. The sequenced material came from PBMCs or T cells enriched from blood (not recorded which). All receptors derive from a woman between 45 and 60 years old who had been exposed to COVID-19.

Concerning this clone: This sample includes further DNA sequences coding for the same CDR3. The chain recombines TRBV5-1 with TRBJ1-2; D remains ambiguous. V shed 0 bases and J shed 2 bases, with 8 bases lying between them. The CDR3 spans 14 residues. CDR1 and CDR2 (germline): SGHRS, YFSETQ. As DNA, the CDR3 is TGCGCCAGCAGCTTGGCCGGTGAGAACTATGGCTACACCTTC. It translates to CASSLAGENYGYTF.

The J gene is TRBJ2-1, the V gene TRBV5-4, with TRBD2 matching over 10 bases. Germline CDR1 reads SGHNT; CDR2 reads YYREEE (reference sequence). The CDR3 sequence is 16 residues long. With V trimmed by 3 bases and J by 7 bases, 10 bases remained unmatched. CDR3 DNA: TGTGCCAGCAGCTACGGTCCTAGCGGGGGAGGGAATGAGCAGTTCTTC. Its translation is CASSYGPSGGGNEQFF.

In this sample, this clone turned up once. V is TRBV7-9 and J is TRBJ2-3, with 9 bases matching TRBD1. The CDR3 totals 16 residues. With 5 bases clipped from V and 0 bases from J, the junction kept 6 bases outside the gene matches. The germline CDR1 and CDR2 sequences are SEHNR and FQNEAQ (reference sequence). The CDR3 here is CASSPTGGWSTDTQYF. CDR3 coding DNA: TGTGCCAGCAGCCCCACAGGGGGCTGGAGCACAGATACGCAGTATTTT. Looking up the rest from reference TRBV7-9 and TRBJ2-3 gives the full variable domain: DTGVSQNPRHKITKRGQNVTFRCDPISEHNRLYWYRQTLGQGPEFLTYFQNEAQLEKSRLLSDRFSAERPKGSFSTLEIQRTEQGDSAMYLCASSPTGGWSTDTQYFGPGTRLTVL.

The DNA for the CDR3 is TGTGCCAGCAGGGGGACTAGCGGGGGAACAGATACGCAGTATTTT. Its translation is CASRGTSGGTDTQYF. J is TRBJ2-3 and V is TRBV6-5, with 14 bases lining up with TRBD2. V lost 6 bases, J lost 3 bases, and 2 bases stayed unmatched. Germline CDR1 reads MNHEY; CDR2 reads SVGAGI. This CDR3 comprises 15 residues.

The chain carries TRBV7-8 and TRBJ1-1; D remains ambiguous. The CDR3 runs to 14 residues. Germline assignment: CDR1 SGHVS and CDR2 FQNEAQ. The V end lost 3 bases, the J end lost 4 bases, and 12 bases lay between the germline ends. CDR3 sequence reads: CASSLGVRTTEAFF. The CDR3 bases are TGTGCCAGCAGCTTGGGAGTTAGGACCACTGAAGCTTTCTTT.

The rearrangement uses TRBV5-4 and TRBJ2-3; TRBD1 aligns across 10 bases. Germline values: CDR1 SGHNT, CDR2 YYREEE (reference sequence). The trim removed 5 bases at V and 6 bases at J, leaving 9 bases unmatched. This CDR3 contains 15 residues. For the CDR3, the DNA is TGTGCCAGCAGAAGTGGACAGGGGGTGGGGGATACGCAGTATTTT. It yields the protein CASRSGQGVGDTQYF.

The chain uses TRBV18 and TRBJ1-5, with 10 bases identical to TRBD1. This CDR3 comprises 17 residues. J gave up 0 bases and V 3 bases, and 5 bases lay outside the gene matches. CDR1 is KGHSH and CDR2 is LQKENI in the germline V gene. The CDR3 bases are TGTGCCAGCTCACCCATGGGACAGGGGATTAGCAATCAGCCCCAGCATTTT. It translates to CASSPMGQGISNQPQHF. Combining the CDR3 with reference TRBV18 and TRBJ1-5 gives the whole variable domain NAGVMQNPRHLVRRRGQEARLRCSPMKGHSHVYWYRQLPEEGLKFMVYLQKENIIDESGMPKERFSAEFPKEGPSILRIQQVVRGDSAAYFCASSPMGQGISNQPQHFGDGTRLSIL.

The CDR3 DNA follows: TGTGCCAGCTCGCCCGATCAGGGGAATGAGCAGTTCTTC. This encodes CASSPDQGNEQFF. The chain recombines TRBV18 with TRBJ2-1; tentatively, D is TRBD1 (6 bases). Germline assignment: CDR1 KGHSH and CDR2 LQKENI. This CDR3 is built from 13 residues. The V end was cut by 6 bases, the J end by 7 bases, with 13 bases between.

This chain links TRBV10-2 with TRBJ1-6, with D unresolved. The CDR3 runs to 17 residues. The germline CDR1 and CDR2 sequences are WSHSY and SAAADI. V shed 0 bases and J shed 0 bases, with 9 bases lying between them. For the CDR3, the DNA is TGCGCCAGCAGTGAGTCGAGGCGGAGCTCCTATAATTCACCCCTCCACTTT. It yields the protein CASSESRRSSYNSPLHF.

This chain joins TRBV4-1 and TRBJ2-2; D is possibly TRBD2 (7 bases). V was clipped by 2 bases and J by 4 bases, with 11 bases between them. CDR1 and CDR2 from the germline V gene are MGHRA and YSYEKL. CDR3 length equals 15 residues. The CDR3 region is CASSQSGGPTGELFF. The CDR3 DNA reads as TGCGCCAGCAGCCAATCCGGGGGGCCCACCGGGGAGCTGTTTTTT.

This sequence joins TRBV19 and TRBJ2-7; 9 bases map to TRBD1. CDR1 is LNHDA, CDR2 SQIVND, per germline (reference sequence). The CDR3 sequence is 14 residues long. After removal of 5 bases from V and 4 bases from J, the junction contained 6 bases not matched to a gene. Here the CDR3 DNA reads TGTGCCAGTAGTTCCCCGGACAGGGGTTACGAGCAGTACTTC. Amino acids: CASSSPDRGYEQYF.

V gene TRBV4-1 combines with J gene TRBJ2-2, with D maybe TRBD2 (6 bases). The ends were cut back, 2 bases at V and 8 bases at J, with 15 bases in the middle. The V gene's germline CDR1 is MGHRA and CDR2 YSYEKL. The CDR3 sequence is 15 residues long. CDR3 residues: CASSQLGGVLGELFF. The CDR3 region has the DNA TGCGCCAGCAGCCAACTAGGCGGGGTCTTGGGGGAGCTGTTTTTT.

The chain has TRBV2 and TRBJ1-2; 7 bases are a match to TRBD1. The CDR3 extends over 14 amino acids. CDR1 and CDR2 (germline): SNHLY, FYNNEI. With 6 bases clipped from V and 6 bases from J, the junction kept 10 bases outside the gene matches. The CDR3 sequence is CASRPDRELHGYTF. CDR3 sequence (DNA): TGTGCCAGCAGGCCCGACAGGGAACTGCATGGCTACACCTTC.

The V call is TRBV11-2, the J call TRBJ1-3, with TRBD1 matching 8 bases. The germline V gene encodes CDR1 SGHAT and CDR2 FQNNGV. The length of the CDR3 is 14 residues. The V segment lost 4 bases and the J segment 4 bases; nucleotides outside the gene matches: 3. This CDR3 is CASSYGQGGNTIYF. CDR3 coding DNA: TGTGCCAGCAGCTATGGACAGGGAGGAAACACCATATATTTT.

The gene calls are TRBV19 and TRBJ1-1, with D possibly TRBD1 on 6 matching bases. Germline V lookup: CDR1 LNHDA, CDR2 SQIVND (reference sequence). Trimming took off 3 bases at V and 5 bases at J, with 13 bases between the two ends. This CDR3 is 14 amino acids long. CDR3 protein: CASSIQGWRTEAFF. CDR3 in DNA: TGTGCCAGTAGTATTCAGGGGTGGAGAACTGAAGCTTTCTTT.

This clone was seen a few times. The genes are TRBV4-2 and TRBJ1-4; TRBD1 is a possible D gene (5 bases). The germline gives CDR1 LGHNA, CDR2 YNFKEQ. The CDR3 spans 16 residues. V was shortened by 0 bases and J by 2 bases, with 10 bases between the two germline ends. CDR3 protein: CASSQDGGDTNEKLFF. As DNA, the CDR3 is TGTGCCAGCAGCCAAGACGGGGGGGATACTAATGAAAAACTGTTTTTT.

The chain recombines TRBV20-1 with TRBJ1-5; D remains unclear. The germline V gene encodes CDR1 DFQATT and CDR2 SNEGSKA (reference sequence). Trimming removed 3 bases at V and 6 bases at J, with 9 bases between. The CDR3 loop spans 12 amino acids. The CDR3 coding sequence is TGCAGTGCTAGTTACGGGGTTCAGCCCCAGCATTTT. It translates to CSASYGVQPQHF.

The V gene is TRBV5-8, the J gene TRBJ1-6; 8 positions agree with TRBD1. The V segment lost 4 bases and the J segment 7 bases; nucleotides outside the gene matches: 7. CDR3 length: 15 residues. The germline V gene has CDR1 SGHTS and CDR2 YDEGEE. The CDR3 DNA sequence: TGTGCCAGCAGCCCCTGGACAGGGCTCAATTCACCCCTCCACTTT. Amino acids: CASSPWTGLNSPLHF. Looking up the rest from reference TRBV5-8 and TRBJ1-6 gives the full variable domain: EAGVTQSPTHLIKTRGQQATLRCSPISGHTSVYWYQQALGLGLQFLLWYDEGEERNRGNFPPRFSGRQFPNYSSELNVNALELEDSALYLCASSPWTGLNSPLHFGNGTRLTVT.

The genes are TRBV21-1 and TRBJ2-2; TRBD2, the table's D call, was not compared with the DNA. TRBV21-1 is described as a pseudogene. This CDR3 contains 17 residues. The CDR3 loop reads CASSKIGKGPNTGELFF. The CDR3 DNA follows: TGTGCCAGCAGCAAAATCGGGAAGGGCCCGAACACCGGGGAGCTGTTTTTT.

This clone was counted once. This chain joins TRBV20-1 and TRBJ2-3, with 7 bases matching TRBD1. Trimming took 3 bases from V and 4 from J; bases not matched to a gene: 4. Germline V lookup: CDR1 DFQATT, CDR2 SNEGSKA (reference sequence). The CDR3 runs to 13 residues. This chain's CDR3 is CSASRRGPDTQYF. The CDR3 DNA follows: TGCAGTGCTAGTAGAAGGGGGCCAGATACGCAGTATTTT.

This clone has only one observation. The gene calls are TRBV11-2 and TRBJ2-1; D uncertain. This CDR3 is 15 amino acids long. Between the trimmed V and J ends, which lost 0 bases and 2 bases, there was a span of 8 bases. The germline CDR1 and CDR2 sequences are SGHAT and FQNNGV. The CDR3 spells CASSLDAQTYNEQFF. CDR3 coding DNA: TGTGCCAGCAGCTTAGACGCACAGACCTACAATGAGCAGTTCTTC.

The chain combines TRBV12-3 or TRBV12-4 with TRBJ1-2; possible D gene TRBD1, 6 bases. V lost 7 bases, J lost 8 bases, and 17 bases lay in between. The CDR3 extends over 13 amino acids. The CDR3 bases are TGTGCCAGCAAACAGGGCACTCTCCGCGGCTACACCTTC. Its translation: CASKQGTLRGYTF.

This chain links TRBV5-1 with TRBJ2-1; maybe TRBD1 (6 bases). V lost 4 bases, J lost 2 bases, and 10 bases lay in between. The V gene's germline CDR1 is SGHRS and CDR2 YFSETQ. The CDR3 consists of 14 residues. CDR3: CASSLNRAYNEQFF. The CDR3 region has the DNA TGCGCCAGCAGCCTCAACAGGGCCTACAATGAGCAGTTCTTC.